This TCR beta chain was identified during a study of blood T cell repertoires in COVID-19 (TCRdb year 2020). Some background on the complete study: The collaborator samples originated in the United States, Italy and Spain and spanned the acute and convalescent phases of COVID-19. Deeply sampled blood TCRbeta repertoires from subjects exposed to, actively infected with, or recovered from COVID-19 were included in the dataset. A de-identified subject ID, COVID-19 status, age in years and sex were almost always included in the sample metadata. HLA class I and class II types, where available, came from metadata supplied by the sample provider rather than from assay-based typing. The repertoires were released in a freely available public database meant as a resource for research on the immune response to SARS-CoV-2. Samples came from the ongoing ImmuneRACE study (first 160 participants) plus 1,254 subjects from 6 global collaborators. The prospective study material was composed of cDNA or gDNA derived from T cells, B-cell-depleted T cells, or PBMCs. Overall results and qualifications from the work: How much clinical and demographic metadata was included differed by source and by participant, and the metadata was provided uncurated.

V is cut by 5 bases and J by 2 bases, and the space between the germline ends is 15 bases. The CDR3 numbers 15 residues from cysteine through phenylalanine. Only CDR3 DNA remains: 45 bases, in frame from the first base. Per the germline V gene (reference sequence), SEHNR is the CDR1 and FQNEAQ is the CDR2. Collaborating institutions collected whole blood in K2EDTA tubes following their own protocols. For TCRbeta analysis, collaborator samples were shipped as frozen whole blood, as isolated PBMCs, or as DNA extracted from either sample type. Points on this clone: What this receptor recognizes is not known. Per-base quality was not reported, and no clone a single base away is much larger than it.

TCRbeta CDR3 regions were amplified from genomic DNA using the immunoSEQ Assay, a bias-controlled multiplex PCR. The authors' analysis ran thus. Nucleated cell counts per sample were estimated from amplification of reference gene primers within the assay. To quantify the absolute abundance of each unique TCRbeta CDR3 rearrangement, sequence reads were collapsed and filtered. For each sample, productive Simpson clonality was calculated by taking the square root of Simpson's diversity index across productive rearrangements. What TCRdb holds here is the immuneACCESS table cut down to in-frame rearrangements. Part of the clones is not present; checked against another copy, under half of the missing clones reflect an unresolved V gene, and the others are unexplained. V, J and clone size were drawn from that table, and D and trimming were deduced from the DNA. The sample has 30,000 to 40,000 clones on record, around 87% of them singletons. Together, the top ten hold approximately 26% of the sample.

This TCR derives from a man in his sixties with active or convalescent COVID-19. The sample consisted of peripheral blood. The chain joins TRBV7-9 to TRBJ2-5; tentative D gene TRBD1, with 6 bases matching. The CDR3: CASSGGQKGQETQYF. The base sequence is TGTGCCAGCAGCGGAGGACAGAAGGGACAAGAGACCCAGTACTTC. The entire variable domain, with the stretches around the CDR3 drawn from the reference TRBV7-9 and TRBJ2-5 proteins, is DTGVSQNPRHKITKRGQNVTFRCDPISEHNRLYWYRQTLGQGPEFLTYFQNEAQLEKSRLLSDRFSAERPKGSFSTLEIQRTEQGDSAMYLCASSGGQKGQETQYFGPGTRLLVL.